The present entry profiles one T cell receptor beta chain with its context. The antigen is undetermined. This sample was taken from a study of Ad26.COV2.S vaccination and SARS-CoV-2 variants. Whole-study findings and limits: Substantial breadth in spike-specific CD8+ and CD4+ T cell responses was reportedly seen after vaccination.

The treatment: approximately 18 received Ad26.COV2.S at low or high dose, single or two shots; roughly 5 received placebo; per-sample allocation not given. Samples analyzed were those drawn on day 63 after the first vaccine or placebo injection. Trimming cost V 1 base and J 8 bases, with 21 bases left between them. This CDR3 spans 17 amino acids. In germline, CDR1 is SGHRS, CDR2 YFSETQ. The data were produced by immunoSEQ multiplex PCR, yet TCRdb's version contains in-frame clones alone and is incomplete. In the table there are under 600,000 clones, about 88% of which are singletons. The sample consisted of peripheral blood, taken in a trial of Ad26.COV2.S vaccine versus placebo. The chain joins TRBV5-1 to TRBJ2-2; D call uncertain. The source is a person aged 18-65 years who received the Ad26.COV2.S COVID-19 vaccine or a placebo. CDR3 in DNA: TGCGCCAGCAGCTTGCTAGATGAGGACCTTTTGGCGGGGGAGCTGTTTTTT. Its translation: CASSLLDEDLLAGELFF.